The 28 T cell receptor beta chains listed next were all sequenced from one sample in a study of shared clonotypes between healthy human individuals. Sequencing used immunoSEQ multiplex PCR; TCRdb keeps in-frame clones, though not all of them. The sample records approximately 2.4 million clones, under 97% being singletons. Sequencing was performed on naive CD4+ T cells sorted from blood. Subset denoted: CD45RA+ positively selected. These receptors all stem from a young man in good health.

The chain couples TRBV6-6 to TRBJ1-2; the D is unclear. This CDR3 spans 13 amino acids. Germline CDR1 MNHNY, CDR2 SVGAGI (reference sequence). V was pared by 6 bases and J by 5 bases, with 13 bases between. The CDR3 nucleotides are TGTGCCAGCAGCTCGTCCTTTGGGTATGGCTACACCTTC. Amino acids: CASSSSFGYGYTF.

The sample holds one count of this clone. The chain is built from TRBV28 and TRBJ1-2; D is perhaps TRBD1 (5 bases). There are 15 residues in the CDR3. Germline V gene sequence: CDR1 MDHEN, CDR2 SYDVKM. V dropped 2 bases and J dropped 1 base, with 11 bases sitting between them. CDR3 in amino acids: CASSLEGRVNYGYTF. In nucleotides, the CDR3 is TGTGCCAGCAGTTTAGAGGGACGAGTTAACTATGGCTACACCTTC.

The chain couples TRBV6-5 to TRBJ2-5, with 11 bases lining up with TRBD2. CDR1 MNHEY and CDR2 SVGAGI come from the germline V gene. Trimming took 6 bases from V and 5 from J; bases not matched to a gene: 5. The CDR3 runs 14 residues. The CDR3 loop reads CASRKLAGVETQYF. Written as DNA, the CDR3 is TGTGCCAGCAGGAAACTAGCGGGAGTGGAGACCCAGTACTTC.

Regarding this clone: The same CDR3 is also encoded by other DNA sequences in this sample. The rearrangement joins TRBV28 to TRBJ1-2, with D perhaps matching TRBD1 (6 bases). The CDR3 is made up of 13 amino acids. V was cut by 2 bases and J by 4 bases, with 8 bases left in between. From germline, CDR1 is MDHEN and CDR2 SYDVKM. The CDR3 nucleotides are TGTGCCAGCAGTTTAGGACAGCCCTATGGCTACACCTTC. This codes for CASSLGQPYGYTF.

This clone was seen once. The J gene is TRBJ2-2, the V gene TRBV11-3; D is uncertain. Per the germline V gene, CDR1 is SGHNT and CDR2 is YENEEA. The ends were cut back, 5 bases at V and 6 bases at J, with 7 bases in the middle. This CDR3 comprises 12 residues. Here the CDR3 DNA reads TGTGCCAGCAGCAGGGATGCCGGGGAGCTGTTTTTT. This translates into CASSRDAGELFF.

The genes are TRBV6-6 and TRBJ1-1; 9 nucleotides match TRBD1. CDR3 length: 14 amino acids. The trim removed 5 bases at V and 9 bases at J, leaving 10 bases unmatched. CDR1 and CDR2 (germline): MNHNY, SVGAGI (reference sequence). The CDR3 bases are TGTGCCAGCAGTCCGGGACAGGGAAAGAGGAAAGCTTTCTTT. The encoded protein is CASSPGQGKRKAFF.

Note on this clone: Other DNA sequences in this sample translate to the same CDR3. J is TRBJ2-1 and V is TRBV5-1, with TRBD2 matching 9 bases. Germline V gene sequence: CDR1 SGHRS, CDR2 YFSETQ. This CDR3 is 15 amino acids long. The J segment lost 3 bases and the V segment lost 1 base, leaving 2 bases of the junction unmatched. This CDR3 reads CASSLPSGDYNEQFF. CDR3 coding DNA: TGCGCCAGCAGCTTGCCTAGCGGGGACTACAATGAGCAGTTCTTC.

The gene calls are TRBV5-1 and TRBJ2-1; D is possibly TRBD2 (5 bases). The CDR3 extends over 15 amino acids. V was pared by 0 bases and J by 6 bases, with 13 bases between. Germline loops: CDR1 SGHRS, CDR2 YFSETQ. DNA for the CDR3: TGCGCCAGCAGCTTGGCCCTAGGGAGCACCAATGAGCAGTTCTTC. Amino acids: CASSLALGSTNEQFF.

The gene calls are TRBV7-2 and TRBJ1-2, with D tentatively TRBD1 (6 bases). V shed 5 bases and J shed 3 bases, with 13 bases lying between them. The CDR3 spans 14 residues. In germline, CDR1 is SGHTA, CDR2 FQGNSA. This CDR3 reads CASSPGGRDYGYTF. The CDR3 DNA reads TGTGCCAGCAGCCCCGGGGGGCGGGACTATGGCTACACCTTC. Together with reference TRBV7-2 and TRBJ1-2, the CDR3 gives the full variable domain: GAGVSQSPSNKVTEKGKDVELRCDPISGHTALYWYRQSLGQGLEFLIYFQGNSAPDKSGLPSDRFSAERTGGSVSTLTIQRTQQEDSAVYLCASSPGGRDYGYTFGSGTRLTVV.

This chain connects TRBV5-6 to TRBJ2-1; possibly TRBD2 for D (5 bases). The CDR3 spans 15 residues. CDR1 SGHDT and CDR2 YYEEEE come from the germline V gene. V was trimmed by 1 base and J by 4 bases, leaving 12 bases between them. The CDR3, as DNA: TGTGCCAGCAGCTTGTTACGGCTAGCTTACAATGAGCAGTTCTTC. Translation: CASSLLRLAYNEQFF.

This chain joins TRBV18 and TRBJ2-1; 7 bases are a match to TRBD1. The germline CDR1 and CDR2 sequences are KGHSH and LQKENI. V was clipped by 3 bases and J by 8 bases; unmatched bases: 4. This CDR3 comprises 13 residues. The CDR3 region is CASSPYRGDEQFF. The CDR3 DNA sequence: TGTGCCAGCTCACCTTACAGGGGAGATGAGCAGTTCTTC.

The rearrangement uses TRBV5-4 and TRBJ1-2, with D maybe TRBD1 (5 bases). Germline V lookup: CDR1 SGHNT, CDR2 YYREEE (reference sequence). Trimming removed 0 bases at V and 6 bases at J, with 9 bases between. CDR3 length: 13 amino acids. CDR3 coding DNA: TGTGCCAGCAGCTTGGAACGAGGGGATGGCTACACCTTC. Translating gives CASSLERGDGYTF.

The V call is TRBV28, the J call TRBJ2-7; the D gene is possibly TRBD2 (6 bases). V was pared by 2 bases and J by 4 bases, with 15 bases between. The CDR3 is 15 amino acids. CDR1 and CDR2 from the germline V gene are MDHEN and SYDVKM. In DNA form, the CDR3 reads TGTGCCAGCAGTTTACCTGGCGGGGATCCGTACGAGCAGTACTTC. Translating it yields CASSLPGGDPYEQYF.

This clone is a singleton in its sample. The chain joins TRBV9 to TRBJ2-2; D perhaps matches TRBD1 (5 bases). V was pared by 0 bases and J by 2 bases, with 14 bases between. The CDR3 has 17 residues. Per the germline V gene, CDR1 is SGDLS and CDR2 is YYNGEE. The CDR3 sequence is CASSVGGARANTGELFF. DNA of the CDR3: TGTGCCAGCAGCGTAGGGGGTGCCAGGGCAAACACCGGGGAGCTGTTTTTT.

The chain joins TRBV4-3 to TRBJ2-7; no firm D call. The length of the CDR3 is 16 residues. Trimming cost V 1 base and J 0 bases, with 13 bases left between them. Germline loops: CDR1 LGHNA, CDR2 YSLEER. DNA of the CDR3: TGCGCCAGCAGCCAAGCAGCCAACTTCAGCTCCTACGAGCAGTACTTC. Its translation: CASSQAANFSSYEQYF.

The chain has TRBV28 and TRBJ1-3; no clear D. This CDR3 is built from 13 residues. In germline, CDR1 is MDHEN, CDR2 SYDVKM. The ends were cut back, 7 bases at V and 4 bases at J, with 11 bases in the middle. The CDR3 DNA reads TGTGCCAGCACCTTAGGTCTGGGAAACACCATATATTTT. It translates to CASTLGLGNTIYF.

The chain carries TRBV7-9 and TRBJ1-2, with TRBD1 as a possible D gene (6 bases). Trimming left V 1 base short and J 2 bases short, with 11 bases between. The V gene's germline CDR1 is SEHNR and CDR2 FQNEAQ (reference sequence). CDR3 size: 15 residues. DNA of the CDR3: TGTGCCAGCAGCTTAGGGCAGGGGTTGAACTATGGCTACACCTTC. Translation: CASSLGQGLNYGYTF.

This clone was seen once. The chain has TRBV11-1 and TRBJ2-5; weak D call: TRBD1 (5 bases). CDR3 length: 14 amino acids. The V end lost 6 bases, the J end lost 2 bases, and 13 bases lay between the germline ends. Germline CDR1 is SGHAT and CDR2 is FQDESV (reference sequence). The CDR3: CASRDRSSQETQYF. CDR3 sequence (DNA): TGTGCCAGCAGAGACAGAAGCTCTCAAGAGACCCAGTACTTC.

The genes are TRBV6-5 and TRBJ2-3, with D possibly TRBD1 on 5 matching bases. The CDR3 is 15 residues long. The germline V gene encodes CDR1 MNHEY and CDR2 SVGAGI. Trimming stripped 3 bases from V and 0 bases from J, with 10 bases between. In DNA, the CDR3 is TGTGCCAGCAGTTATTTCGCAGGGAGCACAGATACGCAGTATTTT. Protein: CASSYFAGSTDTQYF.

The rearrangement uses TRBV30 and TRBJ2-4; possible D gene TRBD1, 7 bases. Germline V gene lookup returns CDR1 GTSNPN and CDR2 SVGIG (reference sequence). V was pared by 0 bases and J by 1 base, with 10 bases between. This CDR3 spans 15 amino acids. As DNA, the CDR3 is TGTGCCTGGAGTGTAGCAGGGGGGGCCAAAAACATTCAGTACTTC. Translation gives CAWSVAGGAKNIQYF.

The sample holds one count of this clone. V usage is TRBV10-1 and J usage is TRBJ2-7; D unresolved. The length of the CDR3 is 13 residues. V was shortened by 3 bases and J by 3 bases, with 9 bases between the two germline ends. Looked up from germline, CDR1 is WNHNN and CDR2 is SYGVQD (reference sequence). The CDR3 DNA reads TGCGCCAGCAGTGACGGCACAAACTACGAGCAGTACTTC. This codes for CASSDGTNYEQYF.

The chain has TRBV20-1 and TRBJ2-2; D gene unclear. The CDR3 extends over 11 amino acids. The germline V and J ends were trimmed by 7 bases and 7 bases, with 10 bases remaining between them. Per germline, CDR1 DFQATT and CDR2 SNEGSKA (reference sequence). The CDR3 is CSGRINGELFF. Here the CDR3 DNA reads TGCAGTGGAAGGATCAACGGGGAGCTGTTTTTT.

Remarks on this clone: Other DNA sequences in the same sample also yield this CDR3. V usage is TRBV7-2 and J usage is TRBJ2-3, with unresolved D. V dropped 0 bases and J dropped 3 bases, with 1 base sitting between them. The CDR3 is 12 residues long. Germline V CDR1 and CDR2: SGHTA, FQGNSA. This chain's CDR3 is CASSLATDTQYF. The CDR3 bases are TGTGCCAGCAGCTTAGCAACAGATACGCAGTATTTT.

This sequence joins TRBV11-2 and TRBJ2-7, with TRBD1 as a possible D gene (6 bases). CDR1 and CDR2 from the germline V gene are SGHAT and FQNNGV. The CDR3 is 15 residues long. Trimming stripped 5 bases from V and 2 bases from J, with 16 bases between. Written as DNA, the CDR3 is TGTGCCAGCAGCCCAGACCTACAGGGCCCCTACGAGCAGTACTTC. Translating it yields CASSPDLQGPYEQYF.

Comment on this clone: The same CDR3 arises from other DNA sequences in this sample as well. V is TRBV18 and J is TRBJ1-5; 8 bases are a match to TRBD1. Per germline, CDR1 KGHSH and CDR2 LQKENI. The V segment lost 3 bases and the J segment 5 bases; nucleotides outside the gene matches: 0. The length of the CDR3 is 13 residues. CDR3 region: CASSPDRDQPQHF. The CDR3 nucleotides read TGTGCCAGCTCACCGGACAGGGATCAGCCCCAGCATTTT.

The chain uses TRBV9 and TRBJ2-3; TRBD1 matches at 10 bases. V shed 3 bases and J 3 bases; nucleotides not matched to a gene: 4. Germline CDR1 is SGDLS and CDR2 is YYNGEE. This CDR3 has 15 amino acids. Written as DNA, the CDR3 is TGTGCCAGCAGCGCCTCGGGACAGGGGACAGATACGCAGTATTTT. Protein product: CASSASGQGTDTQYF.

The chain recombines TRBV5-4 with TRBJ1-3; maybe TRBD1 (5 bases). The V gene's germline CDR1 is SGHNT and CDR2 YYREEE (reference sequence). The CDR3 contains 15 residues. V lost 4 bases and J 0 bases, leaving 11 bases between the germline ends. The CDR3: CASSQGENSGNTIYF. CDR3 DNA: TGTGCCAGCAGCCAGGGAGAAAACTCTGGAAACACCATATATTTT.

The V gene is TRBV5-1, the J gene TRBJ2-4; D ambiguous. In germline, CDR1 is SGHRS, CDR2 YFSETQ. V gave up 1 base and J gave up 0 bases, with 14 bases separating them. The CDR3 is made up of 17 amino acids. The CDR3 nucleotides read TGCGCCAGCAGCTTGCGCGCAGAGCCCCTAGCCAAAAACATTCAGTACTTC. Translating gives CASSLRAEPLAKNIQYF.